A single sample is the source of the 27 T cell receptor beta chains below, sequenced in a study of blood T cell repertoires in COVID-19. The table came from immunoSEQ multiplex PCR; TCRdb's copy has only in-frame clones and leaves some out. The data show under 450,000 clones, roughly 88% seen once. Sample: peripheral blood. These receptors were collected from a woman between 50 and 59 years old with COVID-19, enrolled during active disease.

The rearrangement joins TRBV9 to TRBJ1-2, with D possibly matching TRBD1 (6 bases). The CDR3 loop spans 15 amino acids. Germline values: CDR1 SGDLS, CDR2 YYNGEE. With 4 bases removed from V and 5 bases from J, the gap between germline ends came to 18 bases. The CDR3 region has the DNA TGTGCCAGCAGCCCACAGACAGGAAGCCCTTATGGCTACACCTTC. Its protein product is CASSPQTGSPYGYTF.

The CDR3 coding sequence is TGTGCCAGCAGTCCCTGGACTAGCGGGGGGGCAGATACGCAGTATTTT. It specifies CASSPWTSGGADTQYF. The genes are TRBV27 and TRBJ2-3, with 15 bases that match TRBD2. V lost 5 bases and J lost 4; bases outside the gene matches: 4. CDR1 MNHEY and CDR2 SMNVEV come from the germline V gene (reference sequence). The CDR3 covers 16 residues.

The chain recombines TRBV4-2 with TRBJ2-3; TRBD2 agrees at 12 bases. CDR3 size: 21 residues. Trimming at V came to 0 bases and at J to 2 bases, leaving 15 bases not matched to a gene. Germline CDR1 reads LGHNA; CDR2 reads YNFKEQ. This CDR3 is CASSQDRRGASGGAFTDTQYF. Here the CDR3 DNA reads TGTGCCAGCAGCCAAGATCGTCGTGGGGCTAGCGGGGGGGCATTCACAGATACGCAGTATTTT.

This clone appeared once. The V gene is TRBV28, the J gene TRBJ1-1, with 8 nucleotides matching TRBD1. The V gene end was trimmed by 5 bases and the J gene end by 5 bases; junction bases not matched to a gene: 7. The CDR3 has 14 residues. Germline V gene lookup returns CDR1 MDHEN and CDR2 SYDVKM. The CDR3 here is CASSDDRGGTEAFF. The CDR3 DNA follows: TGTGCCAGCAGTGACGACAGGGGAGGAACTGAAGCTTTCTTT.

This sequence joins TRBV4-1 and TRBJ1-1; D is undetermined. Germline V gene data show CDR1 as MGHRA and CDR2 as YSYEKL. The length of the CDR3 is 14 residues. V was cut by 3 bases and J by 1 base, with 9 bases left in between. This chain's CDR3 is CASSQNTENTEAFF. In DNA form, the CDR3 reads TGCGCCAGCAGCCAGAATACAGAGAACACTGAAGCTTTCTTT.

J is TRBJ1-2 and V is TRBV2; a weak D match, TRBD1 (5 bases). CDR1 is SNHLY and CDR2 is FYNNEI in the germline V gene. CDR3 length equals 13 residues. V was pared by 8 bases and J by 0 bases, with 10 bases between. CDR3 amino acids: CASWTSPNYGYTF. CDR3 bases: TGTGCCAGCTGGACATCCCCTAACTATGGCTACACCTTC.

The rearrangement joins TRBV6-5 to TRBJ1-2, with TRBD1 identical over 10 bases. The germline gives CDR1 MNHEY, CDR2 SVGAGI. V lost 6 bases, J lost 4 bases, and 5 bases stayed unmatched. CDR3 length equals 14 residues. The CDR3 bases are TGTGCCAGCAGGACAGGGGGCGCTTTCTATGGCTACACCTTC. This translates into CASRTGGAFYGYTF.

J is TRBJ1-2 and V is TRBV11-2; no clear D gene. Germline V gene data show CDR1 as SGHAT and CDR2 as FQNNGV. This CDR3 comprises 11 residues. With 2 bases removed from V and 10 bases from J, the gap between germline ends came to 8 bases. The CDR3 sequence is CASSLLGDYTF. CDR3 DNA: TGTGCCAGCAGCTTATTGGGCGACTACACCTTC.

The CDR3 nucleotides read TGTGCCAGCAGCTTAGTATTGGGGCAGGAGTACACCATATATTTT. Amino acids: CASSLVLGQEYTIYF. The chain employs TRBV11-2 and TRBJ1-3, with a possible D match to TRBD1 (5 bases). This CDR3 is built from 15 residues. V was shortened by 1 base and J by 8 bases, with 15 bases between the two germline ends. Germline V lookup: CDR1 SGHAT, CDR2 FQNNGV.

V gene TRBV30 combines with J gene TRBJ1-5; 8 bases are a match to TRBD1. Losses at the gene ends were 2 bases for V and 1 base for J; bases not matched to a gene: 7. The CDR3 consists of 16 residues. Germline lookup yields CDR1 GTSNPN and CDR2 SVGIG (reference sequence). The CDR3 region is CAWSPGQGRSNQPQHF. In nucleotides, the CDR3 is TGTGCCTGGAGTCCCGGACAGGGAAGGAGCAATCAGCCCCAGCATTTT.

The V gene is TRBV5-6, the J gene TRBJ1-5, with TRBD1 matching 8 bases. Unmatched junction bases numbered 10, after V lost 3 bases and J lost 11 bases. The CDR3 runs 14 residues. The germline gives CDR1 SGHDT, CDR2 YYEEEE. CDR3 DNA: TGTGCCAGCAGCTCCTGGACAGGGTTTAAGACCCAGCATTTT. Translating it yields CASSSWTGFKTQHF.

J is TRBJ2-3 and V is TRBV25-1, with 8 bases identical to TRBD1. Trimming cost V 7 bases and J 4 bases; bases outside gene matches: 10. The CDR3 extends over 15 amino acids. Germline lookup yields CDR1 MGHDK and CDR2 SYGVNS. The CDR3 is CASTRNRGMADTQYF. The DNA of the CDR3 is TGTGCCAGCACCAGGAACAGGGGGATGGCAGATACGCAGTATTTT.

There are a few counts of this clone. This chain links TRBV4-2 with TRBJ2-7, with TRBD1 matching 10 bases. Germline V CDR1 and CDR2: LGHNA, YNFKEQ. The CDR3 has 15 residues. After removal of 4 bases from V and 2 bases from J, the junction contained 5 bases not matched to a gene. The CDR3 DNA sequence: TGTGCCAGCAGCCCCCTGGGGACAGGGGCCTACGAGCAGTACTTC. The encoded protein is CASSPLGTGAYEQYF.

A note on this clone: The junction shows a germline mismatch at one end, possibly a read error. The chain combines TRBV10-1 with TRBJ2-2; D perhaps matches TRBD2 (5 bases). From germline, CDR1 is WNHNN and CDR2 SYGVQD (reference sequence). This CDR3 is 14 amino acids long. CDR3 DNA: TGCGCCAGCATTGAGGAAAACGAACACCGGGGAGCTGTTTTT. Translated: CASIEENEHRGAVF.

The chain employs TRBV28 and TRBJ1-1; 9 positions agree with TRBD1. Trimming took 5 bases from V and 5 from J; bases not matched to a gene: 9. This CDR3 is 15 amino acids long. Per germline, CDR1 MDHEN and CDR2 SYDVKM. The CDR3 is CASSPTGGARTEAFF. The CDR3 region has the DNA TGTGCCAGCAGTCCCACAGGGGGCGCGAGGACTGAAGCTTTCTTT.

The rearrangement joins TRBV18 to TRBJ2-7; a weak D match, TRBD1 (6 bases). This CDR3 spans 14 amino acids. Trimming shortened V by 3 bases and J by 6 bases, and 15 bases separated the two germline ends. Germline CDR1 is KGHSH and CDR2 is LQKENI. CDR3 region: CASSPPRQVSEQYF. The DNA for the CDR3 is TGTGCCAGCTCACCCCCGAGACAGGTATCCGAGCAGTACTTC.

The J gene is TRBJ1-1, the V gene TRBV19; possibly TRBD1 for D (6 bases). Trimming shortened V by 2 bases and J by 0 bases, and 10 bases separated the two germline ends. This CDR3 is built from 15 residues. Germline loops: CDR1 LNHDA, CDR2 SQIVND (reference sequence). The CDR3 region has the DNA TGTGCCAGTAGTATAAGGGCAGGGGTGAACACTGAAGCTTTCTTT. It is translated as CASSIRAGVNTEAFF.

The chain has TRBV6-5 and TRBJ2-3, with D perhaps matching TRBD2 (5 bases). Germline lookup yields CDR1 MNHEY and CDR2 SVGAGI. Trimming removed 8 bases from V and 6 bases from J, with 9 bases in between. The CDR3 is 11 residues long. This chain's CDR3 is CASPGVDTQYF. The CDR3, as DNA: TGTGCCAGCCCCGGGGTTGATACGCAGTATTTT.

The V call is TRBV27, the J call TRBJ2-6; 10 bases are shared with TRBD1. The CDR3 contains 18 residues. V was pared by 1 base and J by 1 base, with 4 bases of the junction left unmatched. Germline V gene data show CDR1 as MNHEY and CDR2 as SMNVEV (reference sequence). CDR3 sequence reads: CASSLFGTGDSGANVLTF. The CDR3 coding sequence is TGTGCCAGCAGTTTATTTGGGACAGGGGATTCTGGGGCCAACGTCCTGACTTTC.

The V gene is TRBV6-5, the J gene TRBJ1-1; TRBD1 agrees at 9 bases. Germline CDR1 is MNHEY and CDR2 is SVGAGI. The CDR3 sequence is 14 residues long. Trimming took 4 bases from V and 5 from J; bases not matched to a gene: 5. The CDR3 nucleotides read TGTGCCAGCAGTTTAACAGGGGGCAAGACTGAAGCTTTCTTT. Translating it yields CASSLTGGKTEAFF.

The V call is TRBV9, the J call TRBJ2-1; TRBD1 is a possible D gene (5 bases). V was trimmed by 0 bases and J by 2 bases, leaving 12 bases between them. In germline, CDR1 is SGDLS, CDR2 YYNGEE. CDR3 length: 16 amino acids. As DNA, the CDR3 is TGTGCCAGCAGCGTAGGGGGCGCGGTCACCTACAATGAGCAGTTCTTC. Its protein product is CASSVGGAVTYNEQFF. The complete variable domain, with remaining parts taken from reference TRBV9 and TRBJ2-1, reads DSGVTQTPKHLITATGQRVTLRCSPRSGDLSVYWYQQSLDQGLQFLIQYYNGEERAKGNILERFSAQQFPDLHSELNLSSLELGDSALYFCASSVGGAVTYNEQFFGPGTRLTVL.

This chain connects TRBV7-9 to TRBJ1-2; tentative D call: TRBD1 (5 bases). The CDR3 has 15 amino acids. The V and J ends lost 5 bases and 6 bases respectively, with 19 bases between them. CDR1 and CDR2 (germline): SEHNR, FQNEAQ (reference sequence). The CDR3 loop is CASSTGGTRGDGYTF. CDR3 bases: TGTGCCAGCAGCACGGGGGGGACCCGGGGTGATGGCTACACCTTC.

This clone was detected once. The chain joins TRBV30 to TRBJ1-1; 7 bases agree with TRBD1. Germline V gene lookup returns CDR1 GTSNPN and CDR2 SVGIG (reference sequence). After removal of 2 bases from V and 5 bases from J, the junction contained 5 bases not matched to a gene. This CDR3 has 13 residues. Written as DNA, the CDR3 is TGTGCCTGGAGTAACAGGGGCTGGACTGAAGCTTTCTTT. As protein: CAWSNRGWTEAFF.

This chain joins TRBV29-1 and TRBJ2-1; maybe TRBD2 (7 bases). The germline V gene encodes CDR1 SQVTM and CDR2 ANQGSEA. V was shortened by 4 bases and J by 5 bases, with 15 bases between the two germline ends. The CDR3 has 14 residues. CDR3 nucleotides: TGCAGCGTTGGACGGGGGGCGGGAAACAATGAGCAGTTCTTC. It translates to CSVGRGAGNNEQFF.

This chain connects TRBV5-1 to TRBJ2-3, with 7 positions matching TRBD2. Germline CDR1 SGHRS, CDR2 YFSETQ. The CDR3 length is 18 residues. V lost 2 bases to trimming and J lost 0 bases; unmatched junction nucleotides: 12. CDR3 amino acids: CASSFGVGGGSSTDTQYF. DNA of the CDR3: TGCGCCAGCAGCTTCGGGGTAGGCGGGGGTTCTAGCACAGATACGCAGTATTTT.

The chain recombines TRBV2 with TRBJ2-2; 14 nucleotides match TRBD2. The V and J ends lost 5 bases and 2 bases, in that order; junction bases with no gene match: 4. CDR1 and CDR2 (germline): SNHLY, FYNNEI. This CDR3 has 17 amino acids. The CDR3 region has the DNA TGTGCCAGCAGTAGGACTAGCGGGGGGCCCAACACCGGGGAGCTGTTTTTT. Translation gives CASSRTSGGPNTGELFF.

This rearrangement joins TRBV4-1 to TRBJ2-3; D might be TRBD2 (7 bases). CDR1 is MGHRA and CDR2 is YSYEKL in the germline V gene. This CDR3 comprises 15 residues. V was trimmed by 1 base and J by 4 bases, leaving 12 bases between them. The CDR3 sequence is CASSQVGGASDTQYF. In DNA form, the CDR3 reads TGCGCCAGCAGCCAAGTGGGGGGGGCCTCAGATACGCAGTATTTT.